These 32 T cell receptor beta chains share one sample of origin, sequenced in a study of T-cell memory formation after mild COVID-19. In TCRdb, the 5' RACE reads were re-called with MiXCR into one record per CDR3 protein. The sample carries approximately 110,000 distinct CDR3 sequences, about 24% recorded once. Sequenced input: PBMCs or a T cell subset sorted from them (not recorded which). The source is a man younger than 35 who had mild COVID-19 (a few samples of this study predate the infection). Cell type and time point are not known.

Only a few counts were recorded for this clonotype. The chain combines TRBV5-5 with TRBJ1-1; 7 nucleotides agree with TRBD1. J was trimmed by 0 bases and V by 2 bases; bases with no gene match: 10. This CDR3 is built from 17 residues. Germline V gene lookup returns CDR1 SGHKS and CDR2 YYEKEE (reference sequence). The CDR3, as DNA: TGTGCCAGCAGCTTCAAAGGAGGGGGCTCAATGAACACTGAAGCTTTCTTT. Its translation is CASSFKGGGSMNTEAFF.

V and J are TRBV29-1 and TRBJ2-7; 7 nucleotides line up with TRBD2. CDR1 is SQVTM, CDR2 ANQGSEA, per germline. CDR3 length equals 13 residues. V trimming: 7 bases; J trimming: 2 bases; junction bases outside the gene matches: 8. The CDR3 region is CSAGVGTTYEQYF. The DNA of the CDR3 is TGCAGCGCCGGAGTCGGGACTACCTACGAGCAGTACTTC.

This clonotype occurred many times. The rearrangement links TRBV7-6 to TRBJ1-1, with 7 nucleotides matching TRBD1. CDR1 is SGHVS and CDR2 is FNYEAQ in the germline V gene. V was clipped by 5 bases and J by 4 bases; unmatched bases: 13. The CDR3 is made up of 16 amino acids. CDR3 nucleotide sequence: TGTGCCAGCAGCCCTAGACAGGGTAGGAGTGTCACTGAAGCTTTCTTT. This codes for CASSPRQGRSVTEAFF. The full variable domain, its missing parts supplied by reference TRBV7-6 and TRBJ1-1, is GAGVSQSPRYKVTKRGQDVALRCDPISGHVSLYWYRQALGQGPEFLTYFNYEAQQDKSGLPNDRFSAERPEGSISTLTIQRTEQRDSAMYRCASSPRQGRSVTEAFFGQGTRLTVV.

The V gene is TRBV12-3 or TRBV12-4, the J gene TRBJ2-7, with D maybe TRBD1 (5 bases). V lost 4 bases, J lost 5 bases, and 21 bases lay in between. This CDR3 has 16 amino acids. CDR3 protein: CASSSGRQFPKDEQYF. The DNA for the CDR3 is TGTGCCAGCAGTTCCGGTAGACAGTTCCCCAAGGACGAGCAGTACTTC.

The rearrangement links TRBV5-4 to TRBJ2-3; tentatively, D is TRBD1 (5 bases). The V gene lost 1 base and the J gene lost 4 bases, with 10 bases spanning the gap. Germline V gene data show CDR1 as SGHNT and CDR2 as YYREEE (reference sequence). CDR3 size: 14 residues. In nucleotides, the CDR3 is TGTGCCAGCAGCTTGACGCAGGGCGCAGATACGCAGTATTTT. Protein product: CASSLTQGADTQYF.

The V call is TRBV5-5, the J call TRBJ1-1; D is unclear. Germline-derived CDR1 and CDR2 are SGHKS and YYEKEE (reference sequence). The CDR3 length is 13 residues. The V end lost 0 bases, the J end lost 3 bases, and 6 bases lay between the germline ends. As DNA, the CDR3 is TGTGCCAGCAGCTTGGTGACGGACACTGAAGCTTTCTTT. Residues: CASSLVTDTEAFF. Drawing the rest from reference TRBV5-5 and TRBJ1-1, the complete variable domain is DAGVTQSPTHLIKTRGQQVTLRCSPISGHKSVSWYQQVLGQGPQFIFQYYEKEERGRGNFPDRFSARQFPNYSSELNVNALLLGDSALYLCASSLVTDTEAFFGQGTRLTVV.

There are a few counts of this clonotype. The chain recombines TRBV7-9 with TRBJ1-1; D remains ambiguous. V was cut by 5 bases and J by 4 bases, with 8 bases left in between. This CDR3 is built from 12 residues. Per germline, CDR1 SEHNR and CDR2 FQNEAQ (reference sequence). CDR3 sequence reads: CASSAVRTEAFF. Here the CDR3 DNA reads TGTGCCAGCAGCGCAGTCCGCACTGAAGCTTTCTTT. Together with reference TRBV7-9 and TRBJ1-1, the CDR3 gives the full variable domain: DTGVSQNPRHKITKRGQNVTFRCDPISEHNRLYWYRQTLGQGPEFLTYFQNEAQLEKSRLLSDRFSAERPKGSFSTLEIQRTEQGDSAMYLCASSAVRTEAFFGQGTRLTVV.

The rearrangement uses TRBV28 and TRBJ1-2; D is ambiguous. Germline V gene data show CDR1 as MDHEN and CDR2 as SYDVKM. V shed 5 bases and J shed 8 bases, with 15 bases lying between them. CDR3 length: 13 residues. The chain's CDR3 is CASSLDPGEGYTF. Written as DNA, the CDR3 is TGTGCCAGCAGTCTAGACCCGGGCGAGGGCTACACCTTC.

This clonotype came up many times. The chain links TRBV7-6 to TRBJ2-3; D may correspond to TRBD1 or TRBD2 (6 bases each). The V end was cut by 3 bases, the J end by 4 bases, with 8 bases between. Germline values: CDR1 SGHVS, CDR2 FNYEAQ. The CDR3 loop spans 13 amino acids. The DNA of the CDR3 is TGTGCCAGCAGCTTTGGGGGGCCAGATACGCAGTATTTT. Translated: CASSFGGPDTQYF.

This clonotype turned up a few times. The chain links TRBV6-6 to TRBJ1-1, with 9 nucleotides matching TRBD1. The germline V gene encodes CDR1 MNHNY and CDR2 SVGAGI (reference sequence). V shed 9 bases and J 0 bases; nucleotides not matched to a gene: 5. This CDR3 has 14 residues. The CDR3: CASRTGELNTEAFF. The CDR3 bases are TGTGCCAGTAGGACAGGGGAGCTGAACACTGAAGCTTTCTTT.

This clonotype was detected many times. This chain uses TRBV27 with TRBJ2-1; TRBD2 matches at 9 bases. The CDR3 is 15 amino acids. Germline CDR1 is MNHEY and CDR2 is SMNVEV (reference sequence). The J segment lost 4 bases and the V segment lost 2 bases, leaving 3 bases of the junction unmatched. The CDR3 DNA follows: TGTGCCAGCAGTTTAATAGCGGGGGTATACAATGAGCAGTTCTTC. It codes for CASSLIAGVYNEQFF.

The rearrangement uses TRBV4-1 and TRBJ2-7, with a tentative D call TRBD2 (6 bases). This CDR3 is built from 17 residues. Germline lookup yields CDR1 MGHRA and CDR2 YSYEKL. Deletions cut 0 bases from V and 3 bases from J, with 18 bases between. The CDR3 spells CASSQDVSVLGGYEQYV. CDR3 nucleotides: TGCGCCAGCAGCCAAGATGTTAGTGTACTGGGGGGCTACGAGCAGTACGTC.

This clonotype was counted a few times. The chain joins TRBV6-6 to TRBJ2-3; D tentatively reads TRBD1 or TRBD2 (5 bases each). V lost 7 bases and J lost 6, with 11 bases in between. Germline V gene sequence: CDR1 MNHNY, CDR2 SVGAGI (reference sequence). There are 12 residues in the CDR3. CDR3 residues: CASTLGADTQYF. CDR3 sequence (DNA): TGTGCCAGCACCCTCGGGGCGGATACGCAGTATTTT.

CDR3 region: CASSEAFKGRSNQPQHF. The CDR3 bases are TGTGCCAGCAGTGAAGCGTTTAAAGGGAGGAGCAATCAGCCCCAGCATTTT. V is TRBV2 and J is TRBJ1-5; D gene unclear. Trimming took 0 bases from V and 1 from J, leaving 13 bases between them. Germline loops: CDR1 SNHLY, CDR2 FYNNEI. CDR3 length: 17 residues.

This clonotype was found a few times. CDR3 DNA: TGTGCCAGCAGCTTAGAGTCGCTAGCTAGCGATACGCAGTATTTT. Protein product: CASSLESLASDTQYF. V is TRBV11-2 and J is TRBJ2-3, with D perhaps matching TRBD2 (5 bases). CDR1 is SGHAT, CDR2 FQNNGV, per germline. The CDR3 loop spans 15 amino acids. V was shortened by 0 bases and J by 6 bases, with 13 bases between the two germline ends.

This clonotype was seen a few times. The gene calls are TRBV14 and TRBJ2-6; D is unclear. This CDR3 region has 19 residues. CDR1 is SGHDN, CDR2 FVKESK, per germline. V was clipped by 3 bases and J by 0 bases, with 18 bases between them. The CDR3 is CASSHPRSRRSSGANVLTF. The DNA of the CDR3 is TGTGCCAGCAGCCATCCAAGGAGCAGGCGAAGCTCTGGGGCCAACGTCCTGACTTTC.

This chain uses TRBV29-1 with TRBJ2-1, with a weak D call TRBD1 (6 bases). The ends were cut back, 6 bases at V and 7 bases at J, with 19 bases in the middle. The V gene's germline CDR1 is SQVTM and CDR2 ANQGSEA. The CDR3 is made up of 14 amino acids. The CDR3 DNA is TGCAGCGTGGAGTCGACAGGTTTGGGAAATGAGCAGTTCTTC. Its protein is CSVESTGLGNEQFF.

The rearrangement links TRBV29-1 to TRBJ2-7; D remains unclear. The V end lost 4 bases, the J end lost 5 bases, and 9 bases lay between the germline ends. Germline V CDR1 and CDR2: SQVTM, ANQGSEA. The CDR3 has 11 amino acids. CDR3 amino acids: CSVVQSHEQYF. The CDR3 DNA is TGCAGCGTTGTACAGTCCCACGAGCAGTACTTC.

V usage is TRBV28 and J usage is TRBJ2-1; D unresolved. Germline lookup yields CDR1 MDHEN and CDR2 SYDVKM. The CDR3 runs to 12 residues. Trimming removed 6 bases from V and 8 bases from J, with 11 bases in between. In DNA form, the CDR3 reads TGTGCCAGCAGCTGGCCTTTGGATGAGCAGTTCTTC. Translation gives CASSWPLDEQFF.

Many counts were recorded for this clonotype. The chain carries TRBV6-1 and TRBJ2-4; 12 bases match TRBD1. The CDR3 consists of 16 residues. The junction had 5 bases not matched to a gene; V was cut back by 0 bases and J by 8 bases. From germline, CDR1 is MNHNS and CDR2 SASEGT. The CDR3: CASSEAQGTGGDIQYF. CDR3 nucleotide sequence: TGTGCCAGCAGTGAAGCGCAGGGGACAGGGGGCGACATTCAGTACTTC.

The chain recombines TRBV27 with TRBJ1-6; no clear D. CDR3 length equals 13 residues. Germline CDR1 and CDR2: MNHEY and SMNVEV (reference sequence). V lost 5 bases to trimming and J lost 10 bases, with 12 bases between them. Here the CDR3 reads CASSTPLMSPLHF. The DNA of the CDR3 is TGTGCCAGCAGTACGCCTCTGATGTCACCCCTCCACTTT.

This clonotype appeared a few times. The rearrangement joins TRBV7-2 to TRBJ2-5; D is uncertain. The CDR3 has 16 residues. The V end lost 5 bases, the J end lost 0 bases, and 16 bases lay between the germline ends. Germline CDR1 SGHTA, CDR2 FQGNSA. In DNA, the CDR3 is TGTGCCAGCAGCCCATCGGACGGAAAGTACCAAGAGACCCAGTACTTC. It is translated as CASSPSDGKYQETQYF.

CDR3 sequence: CSVEVRTSGGNPIGELFF. CDR3 coding DNA: TGCAGCGTTGAAGTGCGAACTAGCGGGGGGAATCCCATAGGGGAGCTGTTTTTT. The rearrangement uses TRBV29-1 and TRBJ2-2, with 12 positions matching TRBD2. This CDR3 spans 18 amino acids. Germline CDR1 reads SQVTM; CDR2 reads ANQGSEA. The ends lost 1 base at V and 8 bases at J; junction bases unmatched: 14.

V and J are TRBV10-3 and TRBJ2-5; the match to TRBD2 covers 11 bases. The CDR3 totals 15 residues. Germline V gene data show CDR1 as ENHRY and CDR2 as SYGVKD. V lost 2 bases and J lost 3; bases outside the gene matches: 2. The CDR3 region is CAISEPGLAEETQYF. Written as DNA, the CDR3 is TGTGCCATCAGTGAGCCGGGACTAGCGGAAGAGACCCAGTACTTC.

The chain uses TRBV4-1 and TRBJ2-7; 7 nucleotides agree with TRBD2. V lost 1 base and J lost 3; bases outside the gene matches: 3. Germline assignment: CDR1 MGHRA and CDR2 YSYEKL. This CDR3 comprises 14 residues. The CDR3: CASSQATSFYEQYV. The CDR3 nucleotides are TGCGCCAGCAGCCAAGCGACTAGCTTCTACGAGCAGTACGTC.

This chain uses TRBV4-1 with TRBJ1-4; D is undetermined. Germline assignment: CDR1 MGHRA and CDR2 YSYEKL. This CDR3 is built from 14 residues. V was shortened by 3 bases and J by 11 bases, with 16 bases between the two germline ends. In nucleotides, the CDR3 is TGCGCCAGCAGCCAGATAATGGACGGCTCGAAACTGTTTTTT. Its protein is CASSQIMDGSKLFF.

The sample holds a few counts of this clonotype. The rearrangement joins TRBV6-5 to TRBJ2-5; the D gene is possibly TRBD2 (6 bases). CDR1 MNHEY and CDR2 SVGAGI come from the germline V gene. The CDR3 covers 13 residues. V was shortened by 2 bases and J by 10 bases, with 14 bases between the two germline ends. The CDR3 is CASSYGVSGGQYF. The CDR3 nucleotides are TGTGCCAGCAGTTACGGCGTTTCCGGGGGCCAGTACTTC.

This clonotype was found a few times. This chain joins TRBV5-5 and TRBJ2-5, with a possible D match to TRBD1 (5 bases). The CDR3 extends over 13 amino acids. Looked up from germline, CDR1 is SGHKS and CDR2 is YYEKEE (reference sequence). The V end was cut by 8 bases, the J end by 0 bases, with 11 bases between. CDR3 DNA sequence: TGTGCCAGTTCAGGACAAAACCAAGAGACCCAGTACTTC. This translates into CASSGQNQETQYF. Using reference TRBV5-5 and TRBJ2-5 for the parts outside the CDR3, the full variable domain is DAGVTQSPTHLIKTRGQQVTLRCSPISGHKSVSWYQQVLGQGPQFIFQYYEKEERGRGNFPDRFSARQFPNYSSELNVNALLLGDSALYLCASSGQNQETQYFGPGTRLLVL.

The rearrangement links TRBV7-8 to TRBJ2-7; no firm D call. The CDR3 consists of 14 residues. With 5 bases removed from V and 2 bases from J, the gap between germline ends came to 13 bases. Germline lookup yields CDR1 SGHVS and CDR2 FQNEAQ. The CDR3 region is CASSLFIATYEQYV. The DNA for the CDR3 is TGTGCCAGCAGCCTCTTTATAGCCACCTACGAGCAGTACGTC.

The chain has TRBV4-3 and TRBJ1-1; possible D gene TRBD1, 6 bases. CDR1 is LGHNA, CDR2 YSLEER, per germline. The V gene lost 1 base and the J gene lost 4 bases, with 13 bases spanning the gap. The CDR3 totals 15 residues. This CDR3 reads CASSQASGAGTEAFF. CDR3 coding DNA: TGCGCCAGCAGCCAAGCATCAGGGGCCGGCACTGAAGCTTTCTTT.

This clonotype occurred a few times. The chain couples TRBV6-5 to TRBJ2-7; 12 positions agree with TRBD2. V lost 6 bases to trimming and J lost 2 bases; unmatched junction nucleotides: 5. Germline V gene data show CDR1 as MNHEY and CDR2 as SVGAGI. The CDR3 has 15 residues. The CDR3 DNA reads as TGTGCCAGCAGCCTGCCTAGCGGGGGGGCCTACGAGCAGTACTTC. It encodes CASSLPSGGAYEQYF.

The sample holds a few counts of this clonotype. The chain couples TRBV4-1 to TRBJ2-5; D possibly corresponds to TRBD1 (7 bases). This CDR3 has 15 amino acids. CDR1 is MGHRA, CDR2 YSYEKL, per germline. V shed 4 bases and J shed 4 bases, with 16 bases lying between them. In DNA form, the CDR3 reads TGCGCCAGCAGCCCCGACGGAGGGGGCGGAGAGACCCAGTACTTC. It specifies CASSPDGGGGETQYF.